Following are 20 T cell receptor beta chains from one sample sequenced in a study of OX40 agonist ivuxolimab in advanced cancers. The protocol was immunoSEQ multiplex PCR, while the TCRdb copy is restricted to in-frame clones and leaves out a portion. The repertoire holds approximately 35,000 clones, with roughly four fifths as singletons. This specimen was CD4+ or CD8+ T cells sorted from blood, taken in a trial of the OX40 agonist ivuxolimab. The receptors shown here come from an adult with an advanced solid tumor such as melanoma, head and neck, liver or kidney cancer.

In this sample, this clone turned up a few times. This chain joins TRBV6-1 and TRBJ1-3; D unclear. The length of the CDR3 is 15 residues. Trimming took off 6 bases at V and 2 bases at J, with 14 bases between the two ends. Germline V gives CDR1 MNHNS, CDR2 SASEGT. CDR3 nucleotides: TGTGCCAGCAGCGCTATGTCGGGGACTGGAAACACCATATATTTT. Protein product: CASSAMSGTGNTIYF.

This chain links TRBV4-2 with TRBJ1-2, with TRBD1 matching over 7 bases. Germline CDR1 and CDR2: LGHNA and YNFKEQ. V lost 0 bases and J lost 8; bases outside the gene matches: 9. This CDR3 comprises 15 residues. DNA for the CDR3: TGTGCCAGCAGCCAAGAAATGAGGGGGCCGCGGGGCTACACCTTC. Amino acids: CASSQEMRGPRGYTF.

The V call is TRBV5-1, the J call TRBJ1-5, with D perhaps matching TRBD1 (6 bases). Trimming took 3 bases from V and 6 from J, leaving 13 bases between them. Germline CDR1 and CDR2: SGHRS and YFSETQ. This CDR3 has 14 amino acids. This CDR3 is CASSSAGGTQPQHF. CDR3 bases: TGCGCCAGCAGCTCAGCGGGGGGCACTCAGCCCCAGCATTTT. The full variable domain, completed using reference TRBV5-1 and TRBJ1-5, is KAGVTQTPRYLIKTRGQQVTLSCSPISGHRSVSWYQQTPGQGLQFLFEYFSETQRNKGNFPGRFSGRQFSNSRSEMNVSTLELGDSALYLCASSSAGGTQPQHFGDGTRLSIL.

In DNA, the CDR3 is TGTGCCTGGAGTGCCGGGACAACGAGCGCTTTCTTT. Its protein is CAWSAGTTSAFF. This rearrangement joins TRBV30 to TRBJ1-1, with D tentatively TRBD1 (6 bases). V dropped 1 base and J dropped 11 bases, with 14 bases sitting between them. Per the germline V gene, CDR1 is GTSNPN and CDR2 is SVGIG (reference sequence). The CDR3 length is 12 residues.

The chain links TRBV29-1 to TRBJ1-1; D uncertain. Trimming took off 4 bases at V and 0 bases at J, with 15 bases between the two ends. Germline-derived CDR1 and CDR2 are SQVTM and ANQGSEA. The CDR3 totals 15 residues. This CDR3 is CSVAPSGRMNTEAFF. The DNA for the CDR3 is TGCAGCGTTGCCCCCTCTGGCAGGATGAACACTGAAGCTTTCTTT.

This chain joins TRBV19 and TRBJ1-4; possible D gene TRBD1, 5 bases. From germline, CDR1 is LNHDA and CDR2 SQIVND (reference sequence). The CDR3 spans 15 residues. V dropped 2 bases and J dropped 7 bases, with 14 bases sitting between them. The DNA of the CDR3 is TGTGCCAGTAGTATAACTCCAGGGTTAAGTGAAAAACTGTTTTTT. As protein: CASSITPGLSEKLFF.

This clone was detected only once. The CDR3 loop reads CASSFAGRGEPQHF. The DNA for the CDR3 is TGTGCCAGCAGTTTTGCGGGGAGGGGTGAGCCCCAGCATTTT. This chain uses TRBV27 with TRBJ1-5; a possible D gene is TRBD1 (5 bases). Germline loops: CDR1 MNHEY, CDR2 SMNVEV (reference sequence). Trimming cost V 3 bases and J 8 bases, with 14 bases left between them. The CDR3 contains 14 residues.

This clone was seen just once. The junction does not match germline at one end; this may be a read error. This chain connects TRBV6-5 to TRBJ1-1, with unresolved D. CDR3 length: 13 amino acids. Germline V lookup: CDR1 MNHEY, CDR2 SVGAGI. The CDR3 spells CASSYSRPAEVFF. In DNA form, the CDR3 reads TGTGCCAGCAGTTACTCGAGACCGGCCGAAGTTTTCTTT.

The V gene is TRBV19, the J gene TRBJ2-7; tentatively, D is TRBD1 (7 bases). This CDR3 has 14 residues. The germline V and J ends were trimmed by 7 bases and 2 bases, with 15 bases remaining between them. CDR1 and CDR2 from the germline V gene are LNHDA and SQIVND (reference sequence). CDR3 in amino acids: CASKRQGGTYEQYF. The CDR3 region has the DNA TGTGCCAGTAAAAGGCAGGGGGGTACCTACGAGCAGTACTTC.

This clone was detected only once. The rearrangement links TRBV27 to TRBJ1-5; 7 bases align to TRBD1. The CDR3 runs 14 residues. Trimming at V came to 8 bases and at J to 1 base, leaving 5 bases not matched to a gene. Germline CDR1 and CDR2: MNHEY and SMNVEV (reference sequence). As DNA, the CDR3 is TGTGCCAGCCGGGACAGCGGGAGCAATCAGCCCCAGCATTTT. Protein product: CASRDSGSNQPQHF.

This chain connects TRBV5-4 to TRBJ2-7, with 7 bases aligning to TRBD1. The CDR3 length is 13 residues. Trimming removed 5 bases from V and 0 bases from J; junction bases left unmatched: 2. Per the germline V gene, CDR1 is SGHNT and CDR2 is YYREEE (reference sequence). As DNA, the CDR3 is TGTGCCAGCAGACGGGACAGCTCCTACGAGCAGTACTTC. Protein sequence: CASRRDSSYEQYF.

This clone was found a few times. This rearrangement joins TRBV9 to TRBJ1-1, with 9 bases that match TRBD1. Per the germline V gene, CDR1 is SGDLS and CDR2 is YYNGEE. This CDR3 is built from 14 residues. V lost 4 bases to trimming and J lost 4 bases; unmatched junction nucleotides: 5. The CDR3 bases are TGTGCCAGCAGCCGGGACAGGGTAGCCACTGAAGCTTTCTTT. Translated: CASSRDRVATEAFF.

The chain is built from TRBV30 and TRBJ2-2; the D gene is possibly TRBD1 (5 bases). The CDR3 is 12 amino acids. From germline, CDR1 is GTSNPN and CDR2 SVGIG (reference sequence). Trimming took off 1 base at V and 7 bases at J, with 7 bases between the two ends. The chain's CDR3 is CAWSAGFGELFF. The DNA of the CDR3 is TGTGCCTGGAGTGCAGGGTTCGGGGAGCTGTTTTTT.

This clone has more than one count but fewer than ten. V gene TRBV6-5 combines with J gene TRBJ1-2; D remains unclear. The germline gives CDR1 MNHEY, CDR2 SVGAGI. With 6 bases removed from V and 3 bases from J, the gap between germline ends came to 11 bases. CDR3 length: 13 residues. The CDR3 DNA is TGTGCCAGCAGGCAGGTCGTGGACTATGGCTACACCTTC. Translated, it gives CASRQVVDYGYTF.

The V gene is TRBV4-1, the J gene TRBJ1-2; a weak D match, TRBD1 (5 bases). Germline CDR1 reads MGHRA; CDR2 reads YSYEKL. V lost 0 bases and J 4 bases, leaving 9 bases between the germline ends. This CDR3 has 14 residues. The CDR3 DNA reads TGCGCCAGCAGCCAAGATACGGGACCCTATGGCTACACCTTC. This encodes CASSQDTGPYGYTF.

This chain links TRBV5-1 with TRBJ1-2; weak D call: TRBD1 (6 bases). Germline V gene lookup returns CDR1 SGHRS and CDR2 YFSETQ. Between the trimmed V and J ends, which lost 7 bases and 6 bases, there was a span of 13 bases. There are 12 residues in the CDR3. CDR3 in amino acids: CASGRDTHGYTF. The CDR3 region has the DNA TGCGCCAGCGGACGGGACACCCATGGCTACACCTTC.

V and J are TRBV5-1 and TRBJ1-1, with D possibly being TRBD1 (5 bases). Germline values: CDR1 SGHRS, CDR2 YFSETQ. This CDR3 contains 15 residues. Trimming removed 2 bases from V and 0 bases from J, with 11 bases in between. As DNA, the CDR3 is TGCGCCAGCAGCTTCCAGGGTGGTATGAACACTGAAGCTTTCTTT. As protein: CASSFQGGMNTEAFF.

The table lists this clone with a few counts. This chain uses TRBV7-2 with TRBJ1-2, with D perhaps TRBD1 (6 bases). The CDR3 has 16 residues. The ends were cut back, 2 bases at V and 0 bases at J, with 13 bases in the middle. CDR1 and CDR2 from the germline V gene are SGHTA and FQGNSA. As DNA, the CDR3 is TGTGCCAGCAGCTTAACGGTCCAGGGGTCTAACTATGGCTACACCTTC. Translated: CASSLTVQGSNYGYTF.

The V call is TRBV11-2, the J call TRBJ1-5; 12 bases line up with TRBD1. Germline loops: CDR1 SGHAT, CDR2 FQNNGV. The CDR3 spans 15 residues. The junction had 4 bases not matched to a gene; V was cut back by 5 bases and J by 5 bases. This CDR3 reads CASSTGTGGYQPQHF. In nucleotides, the CDR3 is TGTGCCAGCAGCACCGGGACAGGGGGCTATCAGCCCCAGCATTTT.

This clone was detected only once. V is TRBV6-6 and J is TRBJ1-2; 11 nucleotides align to TRBD1. Germline V lookup: CDR1 MNHNY, CDR2 SVGAGI (reference sequence). This CDR3 has 14 amino acids. V was pared by 3 bases and J by 8 bases, with 5 bases of the junction left unmatched. The CDR3 DNA is TGTGCCAGCAGTTATAACCGGGACAGGGGGGGCTACACCTTC. Translation gives CASSYNRDRGGYTF.